These 32 T cell receptor beta chains share one sample of origin, sequenced in a study of blood T cells in healthy people across ages. A sample-barcoded 5' primer and a J-beta primer mix were used in a second PCR of roughly 7 to 11 cycles. TCRdb passed the 5' RACE reads through MiXCR, listing each CDR3 protein once. Of about 1.8 million distinct CDR3 sequences detected, approximately 50% appear once; the ten largest clones hold over 2%. The specimen was blood. These receptors all come from a woman between 40 and 55 years old in good health.

V and J are TRBV20-1 and TRBJ2-7; possible D gene TRBD1, 6 bases. The ends were cut back, 3 bases at V and 9 bases at J, with 18 bases in the middle. The CDR3 has 13 residues. Germline lookup yields CDR1 DFQATT and CDR2 SNEGSKA (reference sequence). The CDR3 DNA follows: TGCAGTGCTAGGCCCTCTGGACAGCTAGGGCAGTACTTC. This gives the protein CSARPSGQLGQYF.

The gene calls are TRBV7-9 and TRBJ2-5, with 12 nucleotides matching TRBD2. The CDR3 length is 16 residues. Per the germline V gene, CDR1 is SEHNR and CDR2 is FQNEAQ (reference sequence). J lost 1 base, V lost 7 bases, and 7 bases had no gene match. CDR3: CASTLRTSGTQETQYF. For the CDR3, the DNA is TGTGCCAGCACCCTTAGGACTAGCGGGACCCAAGAGACCCAGTACTTC.

The chain is built from TRBV28 and TRBJ2-7; perhaps TRBD2 as D (6 bases). With the DNA end fitting TRBJ2-5 better, the J assignment may be wrong. CDR1 and CDR2 (germline): MDHEN, SYDVKM. CDR3 length equals 14 residues. The CDR3: CASSSGAGRETQYF. The CDR3 DNA follows: TGTGCCAGCAGTTCCGGCGCGGGGAGAGAGACCCAGTACTTC.

The chain recombines TRBV29-1 with TRBJ1-1, with a weak D call TRBD1 (5 bases). V was trimmed by 6 bases and J by 5 bases, leaving 13 bases between them. Germline CDR1 reads SQVTM; CDR2 reads ANQGSEA. The CDR3 is 12 residues long. CDR3 coding DNA: TGCAGCGTCGGACTTGGGGGGACTGAAGCTTTCTTT. Protein product: CSVGLGGTEAFF.

The V and J genes are TRBV5-6 and TRBJ2-1, with a weak D call TRBD2 (5 bases). Germline V gives CDR1 SGHDT, CDR2 YYEEEE. The CDR3 has 16 residues. V was clipped by 4 bases and J by 0 bases, with 14 bases between them. This chain's CDR3 is CASSAGPGISYNEQFF. The CDR3 DNA is TGTGCCAGCAGCGCAGGTCCGGGGATCTCCTACAATGAGCAGTTCTTC.

The rearrangement joins TRBV27 to TRBJ1-2, with D perhaps TRBD1 (5 bases). The germline gives CDR1 MNHEY, CDR2 SMNVEV (reference sequence). The CDR3 is 17 amino acids. V was clipped by 6 bases and J by 0 bases, with 20 bases between them. The CDR3, as DNA: TGTGCCAGCAGCAGAGGGCAGGGTCCTAATTCTAACTATGGCTACACCTTC. It yields the protein CASSRGQGPNSNYGYTF.

This chain joins TRBV5-5 and TRBJ1-6; 9 nucleotides line up with TRBD1. Germline V lookup: CDR1 SGHKS, CDR2 YYEKEE (reference sequence). The trim removed 0 bases at V and 9 bases at J, leaving 10 bases unmatched. There are 17 residues in the CDR3. DNA for the CDR3: TGTGCCAGCAGCTTGGCGCCGGGACAGGGAGTAAGTTCACCCCTCCACTTT. Protein product: CASSLAPGQGVSSPLHF.

This chain joins TRBV9 and TRBJ2-7; 10 bases are shared with TRBD2. The CDR3 contains 15 residues. Germline trimming cut 0 bases from V and 6 bases from J; bases unmatched to any gene: 6. CDR1 and CDR2 (germline): SGDLS, YYNGEE. CDR3 sequence: CASSVEASGGGEQYF. The CDR3 DNA follows: TGTGCCAGCAGCGTAGAGGCTAGCGGGGGTGGCGAGCAGTACTTC.

The chain carries TRBV9 and TRBJ2-1; 10 positions match TRBD2. V dropped 6 bases and J dropped 5; count of bases not matched to a gene: 8. There are 15 residues in the CDR3. Germline lookup yields CDR1 SGDLS and CDR2 YYNGEE. This CDR3 is CASTISSGRHNEQFF. CDR3 DNA sequence: TGTGCCAGCACCATATCTAGCGGGAGACACAATGAGCAGTTCTTC.

This clonotype showed up just a few times. The rearrangement links TRBV12-3 or TRBV12-4 to TRBJ1-6, with D perhaps matching TRBD1 (6 bases). The germline V and J ends were trimmed by 5 bases and 7 bases, with 6 bases remaining between them. The length of the CDR3 is 12 residues. The CDR3: CASSTGNSPLHF. The CDR3 nucleotides are TGTGCCAGCAGTACAGGGAATTCACCCCTCCACTTT.

This sequence joins TRBV4-3 and TRBJ2-4; D possibly uses TRBD1 or TRBD2 (5 bases each). Per germline, CDR1 LGHNA and CDR2 YSLEER. CDR3 size: 17 residues. V lost 1 base, J lost 13 bases, and 26 bases lay in between. CDR3 residues: CASSQGHIGDGNNEQYF. The CDR3 DNA follows: TGCGCCAGCAGCCAAGGGCATATTGGGGACGGAAACAATGAGCAGTACTTC.

This clonotype was seen a few times. The V and J genes are TRBV6-1 and TRBJ1-2; 7 positions agree with TRBD1. The CDR3 consists of 16 residues. J lost 5 bases, V lost 1 base, and 10 bases had no gene match. CDR1 is MNHNS and CDR2 is SASEGT in the germline V gene. This CDR3 reads CASSEDRTGLLYGYTF. The CDR3 DNA is TGTGCCAGCAGTGAAGACCGGACAGGACTACTTTATGGCTACACCTTC.

The chain combines TRBV20-1 with TRBJ2-3; D not resolved. V lost 0 bases and J lost 2, with 9 bases in between. CDR1 DFQATT and CDR2 SNEGSKA come from the germline V gene (reference sequence). This CDR3 is 14 amino acids long. CDR3 region: CSARDIRNTDTQYF. CDR3 nucleotides: TGCAGTGCTAGAGATATAAGGAACACAGATACGCAGTATTTT.

This chain joins TRBV10-3 and TRBJ2-1; D is perhaps TRBD1 or TRBD2 (5 bases each). The CDR3 is 10 amino acids. Trimming removed 10 bases from V and 8 bases from J, with 9 bases in between. Per germline, CDR1 ENHRY and CDR2 SYGVKD. CDR3 protein: CATGADEQFF. The CDR3 region has the DNA TGTGCCACCGGGGCGGATGAGCAGTTCTTC.

At least ten counts were recorded for this clonotype. J is TRBJ1-2 and V is TRBV6-6; D gene ambiguous. The CDR3 is made up of 13 amino acids. Germline V CDR1 and CDR2: MNHNY, SVGAGI (reference sequence). The V and J ends lost 5 bases and 4 bases respectively, with 11 bases between them. CDR3: CASSIPTPYGYTF. As DNA, the CDR3 is TGTGCCAGCAGTATACCGACCCCCTATGGCTACACCTTC.

This clonotype has more than one count but fewer than ten. V gene TRBV20-1 combines with J gene TRBJ1-6; D may be TRBD1 (5 bases). The length of the CDR3 is 14 residues. Germline V gene lookup returns CDR1 DFQATT and CDR2 SNEGSKA (reference sequence). Trimming removed 6 bases from V and 7 bases from J, with 16 bases in between. The CDR3 loop is CSALTGPGNSPLHF. DNA of the CDR3: TGCAGTGCCCTAACGGGGCCTGGGAATTCACCCCTCCACTTT.

This clonotype was seen once. The CDR3 DNA sequence: TGTGCCAGCAGTTCGGGACTAGCGGGGGCGATCACAGATACGCAGTATTTT. Its translation is CASSSGLAGAITDTQYF. V usage is TRBV6-5 and J usage is TRBJ2-3; 14 nucleotides line up with TRBD2. After removal of 4 bases from V and 2 bases from J, the junction contained 5 bases not matched to a gene. The CDR3 totals 17 residues. Germline V CDR1 and CDR2: MNHEY, SVGAGI.

This clonotype was seen a handful of times. The J gene is TRBJ2-1, the V gene TRBV6-5; 12 positions match TRBD2. Germline assignment: CDR1 MNHEY and CDR2 SVGAGI. V trimming: 6 bases; J trimming: 7 bases; junction bases outside the gene matches: 7. This CDR3 contains 15 residues. CDR3 nucleotide sequence: TGTGCCAGCAGACCCCTAGCGGGGGGGCTAAATGAGCAGTTCTTC. Translating gives CASRPLAGGLNEQFF.

DNA for the CDR3: TGTGCCACCAGCAGAGAATTTTGGCAGCACTCTGGGGCCAACGTCCTGACTTTC. Translation gives CATSREFWQHSGANVLTF. The V and J genes are TRBV15 and TRBJ2-6; D unclear. Germline CDR1 is LNHNV and CDR2 is YYDKDF (reference sequence). Trimming stripped 0 bases from V and 0 bases from J, with 12 bases between. There are 18 residues in the CDR3.

This clonotype appeared a few times. The genes are TRBV7-2 and TRBJ2-3, with D perhaps TRBD1 (5 bases). CDR3 size: 15 residues. CDR1 SGHTA and CDR2 FQGNSA come from the germline V gene. Trimming left V 7 bases short and J 2 bases short, with 16 bases between. The CDR3 loop is CASTSRDRFTDTQYF. CDR3 nucleotide sequence: TGTGCCAGCACCTCCCGCGACAGATTCACAGATACGCAGTATTTT.

This clonotype appeared once. CDR3 coding DNA: TGTGCCAGCAGTTACGGAACAGGGGTTCAGCCCCAGCATTTT. The encoded protein is CASSYGTGVQPQHF. The V and J genes are TRBV6-6 and TRBJ1-5; 7 bases are shared with TRBD1. This CDR3 region has 14 residues. V was pared by 2 bases and J by 6 bases, with 4 bases of the junction left unmatched. CDR1 and CDR2 (germline): MNHNY, SVGAGI (reference sequence).

This clonotype was seen a handful of times. The rearrangement links TRBV10-3 to TRBJ2-1; TRBD2 matches at 7 bases. Germline lookup yields CDR1 ENHRY and CDR2 SYGVKD. Trimming took 4 bases from V and 9 from J; bases not matched to a gene: 18. The CDR3 has 17 residues. CDR3 in amino acids: CAISGSREGAGGSEQFF. The CDR3 nucleotides read TGTGCCATCAGTGGCTCGAGGGAGGGCGCCGGTGGTTCTGAGCAGTTCTTC.

This clonotype was seen only a few times. V is TRBV4-3 and J is TRBJ1-2; 7 bases align to TRBD1. In germline, CDR1 is LGHNA, CDR2 YSLEER. Germline trimming cut 4 bases from V and 8 bases from J; bases unmatched to any gene: 13. The CDR3 length is 15 residues. CDR3 DNA: TGCGCCAGCAGCCCCGGGACAGTGAAGACTAGGGGCTACACCTTC. This gives the protein CASSPGTVKTRGYTF.

The chain joins TRBV6-2 or TRBV6-3 to TRBJ2-7; 7 nucleotides line up with TRBD2. The CDR3 runs 14 residues. V lost 5 bases, J lost 2 bases, and 6 bases stayed unmatched. Germline lookup yields CDR1 MNHEY and CDR2 SVGEGT. The CDR3 coding sequence is TGTGCCAGCAGTCAAAGGGGAGGGACCTACGAGCAGTACTTC. This translates into CASSQRGGTYEQYF.

The V gene is TRBV28, the J gene TRBJ2-6; D possibly uses TRBD1 or TRBD2 (5 bases each). V was trimmed by 4 bases and J by 4 bases, leaving 14 bases between them. CDR1 MDHEN and CDR2 SYDVKM come from the germline V gene. The CDR3 extends over 16 amino acids. As DNA, the CDR3 is TGTGCCAGCAGTTCCGGGGCTTATGGGGGGGCCAACGTCCTGACTTTC. It specifies CASSSGAYGGANVLTF.

This chain joins TRBV24-1 and TRBJ1-2; 7 nucleotides agree with TRBD1. V shed 2 bases and J 7 bases; nucleotides not matched to a gene: 3. The CDR3 totals 13 residues. Germline CDR1 reads KGHDR; CDR2 reads SFDVKD. The DNA for the CDR3 is TGTGCCACCAGTGATTGGACAGGATCTGGCTACACCTTC. It encodes CATSDWTGSGYTF.

The gene calls are TRBV14 and TRBJ2-7; D might be TRBD2 (5 bases). This CDR3 is 14 amino acids long. Looked up from germline, CDR1 is SGHDN and CDR2 is FVKESK. Trimming stripped 2 bases from V and 5 bases from J, with 13 bases between. CDR3 protein: CASSQWRSGNEQYF. For the CDR3, the DNA is TGTGCCAGCAGCCAATGGAGGTCTGGGAACGAGCAGTACTTC. The whole variable domain, remainder taken from reference TRBV14 and TRBJ2-7, is EAGVTQFPSHSVIEKGQTVTLRCDPISGHDNLYWYRRVMGKEIKFLLHFVKESKQDESGMPNNRFLAERTGGTYSTLKVQPAELEDSGVYFCASSQWRSGNEQYFGPGTRLTVT.

The CDR3: CASSIRQGTPEKLFF. CDR3 nucleotide sequence: TGTGCCAGCAGTATCCGACAGGGAACTCCTGAAAAACTGTTTTTT. The chain recombines TRBV6-5 with TRBJ1-4; TRBD1 aligns across 7 bases. Germline-derived CDR1 and CDR2 are MNHEY and SVGAGI. Trimming took 5 bases from V and 7 from J; bases not matched to a gene: 10. This CDR3 region has 15 residues.

The genes are TRBV20-1 and TRBJ1-1, with no clear D. Trimming stripped 3 bases from V and 0 bases from J, with 8 bases between. This CDR3 spans 13 amino acids. Germline values: CDR1 DFQATT, CDR2 SNEGSKA (reference sequence). CDR3 sequence: CSASAILNTEAFF. CDR3 bases: TGCAGTGCTAGTGCCATTTTGAACACTGAAGCTTTCTTT.

On this clonotype itself: A read error may produce the germline difference seen at one junction end. The chain has TRBV6-2 or TRBV6-3 and TRBJ2-7; D gene unclear. The CDR3 sequence is 13 residues long. Looked up from germline, CDR1 is MNHEY and CDR2 is SVGEGT. As DNA, the CDR3 is TGTGCCGGCAGTTACGTGGGAACCTACGAGCAGTACTTC. Protein: CAGSYVGTYEQYF.

This sequence joins TRBV4-2 and TRBJ2-7; a weak D match, TRBD1 (6 bases). CDR3 length equals 15 residues. Germline values: CDR1 LGHNA, CDR2 YNFKEQ. Trimming shortened V by 0 bases and J by 5 bases, and 14 bases separated the two germline ends. The CDR3 bases are TGTGCCAGCAGCCAAGATCCAGGGGCCGAAAACGAGCAGTACTTC. The encoded protein is CASSQDPGAENEQYF.

V is TRBV7-8 and J is TRBJ2-1, with D perhaps TRBD2 (5 bases). This CDR3 region has 16 residues. V lost 6 bases and J 8 bases, leaving 23 bases between the germline ends. Looked up from germline, CDR1 is SGHVS and CDR2 is FQNEAQ. The CDR3 DNA sequence: TGTGCCAGCAGTCTAGCCGCCGGGTCCTACAAGGATGAGCAGTTCTTC. The encoded protein is CASSLAAGSYKDEQFF. The full variable domain, with the rest looked up from reference TRBV7-8 and TRBJ2-1, is GAGVSQSPRYKVAKRGQDVALRCDPISGHVSLFWYQQALGQGPEFLTYFQNEAQLDKSGLPSDRFFAERPEGSVSTLKIQRTQQEDSAVYLCASSLAAGSYKDEQFFGPGTRLTVL.